This T cell receptor beta chain was documented in a study of blood T cell repertoires in COVID-19. About the study: The cDNA or gDNA used as material had been derived from T cells, B-cell-depleted T cells, or PBMCs.

The CDR3 covers 17 residues. Germline V gives CDR1 SGHTS, CDR2 YDEGEE. J gave up 0 bases and V 4 bases, and 13 bases lay outside the gene matches. Per the original data handling: The assay estimated nucleated cells by amplifying reference gene primers. The protocol was immunoSEQ multiplex PCR, while the TCRdb copy is restricted to in-frame clones and leaves out a portion. That table is the source of V, J and clone size, and D and trimming were worked out from the DNA. The repertoire holds 200,000 to 250,000 clones, with around 82% as singletons. The TCR comes from an elderly woman with acute or convalescent COVID-19. The chain joins TRBV5-8 to TRBJ2-7, with 7 nucleotides matching TRBD1. The material sequenced was peripheral blood. The chain's CDR3 is CASSPGQSLQFSYEQYF. In nucleotides, the CDR3 is TGTGCCAGCAGCCCGGGACAGAGTCTTCAATTCTCCTACGAGCAGTACTTC.